The rows below give T cell receptor beta chains drawn from one sample of a study of blood T cells in healthy people across ages. TCRdb analysed the 5' RACE reads with MiXCR anew, one entry per CDR3 protein. The top ten hold 7.9% of the sample, which has around 1.5 million distinct CDR3 sequences, roughly 40% seen once. What was sequenced was blood. Source of these receptors: a woman younger than 30 in good health. CDR3s include the opening cysteine and the closing phenylalanine or tryptophan. The D gene is left open where the match is weak. Size is omitted from some rows. Given values are once, few, many or a class for expanded clones.

clone size	V gene	D gene	J gene	CDR3 DNA	CDR3 protein
NA	TRBV30	NA	TRBJ2-7	TGTGCCTGGAGTTTAGGCAGCCGTTACGAGCAGTACTTC	CAWSLGSRYEQYF
NA	TRBV19	NA	TRBJ2-1	TGTGCCAGTAGTGCCCCCGGTGCTCCCAGTGAGCAGTTCTTC	CASSAPGAPSEQFF
NA	TRBV12-3/TRBV12-4	TRBD1	TRBJ1-2	TGTGCCAGCAGTTCGGGACAGGGGGTTCGGTACACCTTC	CASSSGQGVRYTF
NA	TRBV7-8	NA	TRBJ2-7	TGTGCCAGCAGCTTCGCAGGGGCGCGCCCCTACGAGCAGTACTTC	CASSFAGARPYEQYF
few	TRBV6-5	TRBD2	TRBJ2-1	TGTGCCAGCAGTTACTCCCCCCCGGGAGGGGTATACAATGAGCAGTTCTTC	CASSYSPPGGVYNEQFF
NA	TRBV12-3/TRBV12-4	TRBD1	TRBJ2-7	TGTGCCAGCAGTTTAGACGGACAGGGATCGGGCGAGCAGTACTTC	CASSLDGQGSGEQYF
NA	TRBV6-5	NA	TRBJ2-1	TGTGCCAGCACCTTCATCGGGGACAATGAGCAGTTCTTC	CASTFIGDNEQFF
NA	TRBV6-5	NA	TRBJ1-1	TGTGCCAGCCGATCAACGGTGGACACTGAAGCTTTCTTT	CASRSTVDTEAFF
NA	TRBV7-6	NA	TRBJ1-3	TGTGCCAGCAGCCCGCCAGGCCTCAACTCTGGAAACACCATATATTTT	CASSPPGLNSGNTIYF
NA	TRBV20-1	TRBD2	TRBJ2-3	TGCAGTGCCTCATCTGGACTAGCGGGAAGCACAGATACGCAGTATTTT	CSASSGLAGSTDTQYF
few	TRBV12-3/TRBV12-4	TRBD2	TRBJ2-1	TGTGCCAGCAGTTGGGGACTAGTAAGTGGGGATGAGCAGTTCTTC	CASSWGLVSGDEQFF
few	TRBV5-1	NA	TRBJ2-7	TGCGCCAGCGGAATCTCCGCAGGGACATCGTTCTACGAGCAGTACTTC	CASGISAGTSFYEQYF
few	TRBV28	NA	TRBJ2-7	TGTGCCAGCAGAGAACAGGGTCGAGAGCAGTACTTC	CASREQGREQYF
NA	TRBV12-3/TRBV12-4	NA	TRBJ2-7	TGTGCCAGCAGCCCGGCGCCAGGGTTATACGAGCAGTACTTC	CASSPAPGLYEQYF
NA	TRBV3-1	NA	TRBJ2-7	TGTGCCAGCAGCCCCGTACCGGGCTACGAGCAGTACTTC	CASSPVPGYEQYF